This T cell receptor beta chain is from a study of cytomegalovirus exposure and HLA in healthy donors. The study's findings and limits: A few CMV-associated chains were confirmed in vitro to be specific for CMV antigens. The study flagged 150 to 200 TCR beta chains as cytomegalovirus-associated.

The donors were in the approximately 120-subject validation cohort; that cohort was separate from the roughly 620-subject first cohort. In regard to this clone: What it binds is unknown.

Sequencing was performed with immunoSEQ multiplex PCR; in TCRdb, only in-frame clones are kept and a portion is missing. The data contain 150,000 to 200,000 clones, 86% of them singletons. CDR1 PRHDT and CDR2 FYEKMQ come from the germline V gene (reference sequence). The length of the CDR3 is 13 residues. V was pared by 5 bases and J by 12 bases, with 10 bases of the junction left unmatched. The specimen was PBMCs. This TCR was sampled from a man aged 18 to 35 in good health and CMV-seropositive. This rearrangement joins TRBV13 to TRBJ2-4; 7 positions agree with TRBD1. In DNA form, the CDR3 reads TGTGCCAGCAGCCCCCGGACAGGACCTTATCAGTACTTC. Translation gives CASSPRTGPYQYF.